These 23 T cell receptor beta chains were sequenced from one sample in a study of blood T cells in healthy people across ages. Primers used in a second PCR of about 6 to 11 cycles were a sample-barcoded 5' primer and a J-beta primer mix. TCRdb reanalysed the 5' RACE reads using MiXCR and keeps one entry per CDR3 protein. The sample carries hundreds of thousands of distinct CDR3 sequences, 20% to 25% recorded once. Sequencing was carried out using blood. The receptors stem from a man between 65 and 85 years old in good health.

The chain combines TRBV6-4 with TRBJ2-5; a possible D gene is TRBD2 (5 bases). The DNA end favors TRBJ2-7, so the J call may be wrong. Germline CDR1 is MRHNA and CDR2 is SNTAGT. The CDR3 covers 13 residues. CDR3 in amino acids: CARLAQSSYEQYF. CDR3 DNA: TGTGCCAGGCTAGCTCAAAGCTCCTACGAGCAGTACTTC.

This rearrangement joins TRBV28 to TRBJ2-7; D is possibly TRBD2 (5 bases). V gave up 1 base and J gave up 2 bases, with 15 bases separating them. Germline V gene data show CDR1 as MDHEN and CDR2 as SYDVKM. This CDR3 is built from 16 residues. The CDR3 protein is CASSLLVGEFTYEQYF. CDR3 bases: TGTGCCAGCAGTTTATTAGTGGGAGAGTTCACCTACGAGCAGTACTTC. Full variable domain (missing parts from reference TRBV28 and TRBJ2-7): DVKVTQSSRYLVKRTGEKVFLECVQDMDHENMFWYRQDPGLGLRLIYFSYDVKMKEKGDIPEGYSVSREKKERFSLILESASTNQTSMYLCASSLLVGEFTYEQYFGPGTRLTVT.

This clonotype came up many times. The rearrangement uses TRBV20-1 and TRBJ1-3, with D uncertain. The germline V gene encodes CDR1 DFQATT and CDR2 SNEGSKA (reference sequence). The CDR3 consists of 13 residues. V was pared by 1 base and J by 6 bases, with 10 bases between. The CDR3 is CSARAGDENTIYF. DNA for the CDR3: TGCAGTGCTAGAGCGGGTGATGAAAACACCATATATTTT.

This clonotype showed up just a few times. The rearrangement joins TRBV7-3 to TRBJ2-2; a weak D match, TRBD1 (5 bases). CDR3 length equals 13 residues. Germline CDR1 is SGHTA and CDR2 is FQGTGA. Deletions cut 5 bases from V and 9 bases from J, with 13 bases between. CDR3 region: CASSPAGFRELFF. The CDR3 DNA follows: TGTGCCAGCAGCCCGGCAGGGTTCCGGGAGCTGTTTTTT.

Here the CDR3 reads CATLSGGPYNEQFF. The CDR3 region has the DNA TGTGCCACCCTTAGCGGGGGACCCTACAATGAGCAGTTCTTC. V gene TRBV6-6 combines with J gene TRBJ2-1, with TRBD2 matching 9 bases. The ends lost 10 bases at V and 2 bases at J; junction bases unmatched: 6. The CDR3 is made up of 14 amino acids. Germline V gene lookup returns CDR1 MNHNY and CDR2 SVGAGI (reference sequence).

This sequence joins TRBV9 and TRBJ2-1; D uncertain. V lost 0 bases, J lost 6 bases, and 13 bases lay in between. Looked up from germline, CDR1 is SGDLS and CDR2 is YYNGEE. The CDR3 has 15 residues. The CDR3 DNA sequence: TGTGCCAGCAGCGTAGAGAGCTCCCGCTTCAATGAGCAGTTCTTC. This sequence encodes CASSVESSRFNEQFF.

This clonotype was detected once. The gene calls are TRBV5-8 and TRBJ2-5; no clear D gene. Trimming took off 4 bases at V and 4 bases at J, with 11 bases between the two ends. This CDR3 comprises 13 residues. The germline CDR1 and CDR2 sequences are SGHTS and YDEGEE. This CDR3 reads CASSVFFRETQYF. CDR3 coding DNA: TGTGCCAGCAGCGTGTTTTTCCGAGAGACCCAGTACTTC.

This clonotype was detected a few times. The gene calls are TRBV7-2 and TRBJ1-2, with a tentative D call TRBD1 (5 bases). Trimming took 4 bases from V and 1 from J, leaving 13 bases between them. The CDR3 contains 15 residues. The germline V gene encodes CDR1 SGHTA and CDR2 FQGNSA. The CDR3 nucleotides are TGTGCCAGCAGCTCAACAGGAGGCGATAACTATGGCTACACCTTC. It is translated as CASSSTGGDNYGYTF.

The J gene is TRBJ2-2, the V gene TRBV28; tentatively, D is TRBD1 (5 bases). V was shortened by 5 bases and J by 4 bases, with 14 bases between the two germline ends. The CDR3 extends over 15 amino acids. Germline loops: CDR1 MDHEN, CDR2 SYDVKM. The CDR3 DNA reads TGTGCCAGCAGTCAAGGGGCTAGAGGCACCGGGGAGCTGTTTTTT. This codes for CASSQGARGTGELFF.

The CDR3 here is CASSALSRDRSSYEQYF. The CDR3 DNA follows: TGTGCCAGCAGCGCCTTGTCCCGGGACAGAAGCTCCTACGAGCAGTACTTC. The chain carries TRBV7-9 and TRBJ2-7, with 7 bases lining up with TRBD1. Germline V gene data show CDR1 as SEHNR and CDR2 as FQNEAQ (reference sequence). CDR3 length equals 17 residues. V was pared by 5 bases and J by 0 bases, with 13 bases of the junction left unmatched.

The sample holds a few counts of this clonotype. The CDR3 DNA reads as TGTGCCAGCAGTTATGGACGGGGGGCCTCCTACGAGCAGTACTTC. Translated, it gives CASSYGRGASYEQYF. The chain joins TRBV28 to TRBJ2-7; tentative D call: TRBD2 (7 bases). Trimming left V 4 bases short and J 0 bases short, with 13 bases between. CDR1 and CDR2 from the germline V gene are MDHEN and SYDVKM. CDR3 length: 15 amino acids.

This clonotype was seen a few times. The chain recombines TRBV27 with TRBJ1-3, with 9 bases fitting TRBD1. The CDR3 runs 15 residues. The V segment lost 4 bases and the J segment 5 bases; nucleotides outside the gene matches: 6. Germline V gene sequence: CDR1 MNHEY, CDR2 SMNVEV (reference sequence). The CDR3 sequence is CASSSGTGMRNTIYF. The CDR3 DNA reads TGTGCCAGCAGTTCGGGGACAGGGATGAGAAACACCATATATTTT.

This chain uses TRBV9 with TRBJ2-3, with 7 positions matching TRBD2. The CDR3 spans 17 residues. V lost 4 bases and J lost 2; bases outside the gene matches: 13. From germline, CDR1 is SGDLS and CDR2 YYNGEE. The CDR3 DNA reads TGTGCCAGCAGCCCCGTCGGGGCGGGAGCCCTCACAGATACGCAGTATTTT. It yields the protein CASSPVGAGALTDTQYF.

In this sample, this clonotype turned up a few times. This chain joins TRBV20-1 and TRBJ2-1; TRBD2 aligns across 7 bases. The CDR3 totals 16 residues. V lost 3 bases and J lost 0; bases outside the gene matches: 8. CDR1 and CDR2 (germline): DFQATT, SNEGSKA (reference sequence). Here the CDR3 DNA reads TGCAGTGCTAGGTCACTAGCGCGGAGCTCCTACAATGAGCAGTTCTTC. Its translation is CSARSLARSSYNEQFF.

In its sample, this clonotype was seen many times. At one end the junction does not follow the germline gene, possibly because of a read error. The rearrangement links TRBV7-7 to TRBJ2-5; D remains ambiguous. The V gene's germline CDR1 is SSHAT and CDR2 FNYEAQ (reference sequence). The CDR3 runs to 14 residues. This chain's CDR3 is CASSLDSLGETQYF. CDR3 nucleotide sequence: TGTGCTAGCAGCTTAGATTCACTGGGGGAGACCCAGTACTTC.

This clonotype was seen a handful of times. The chain combines TRBV20-1 with TRBJ2-5; 10 bases fit TRBD2. In germline, CDR1 is DFQATT, CDR2 SNEGSKA (reference sequence). The trim removed 1 base at V and 0 bases at J, leaving 5 bases unmatched. The CDR3 contains 16 residues. CDR3 region: CSARGGSGRYQETQYF. CDR3 DNA sequence: TGCAGTGCTAGAGGGGGTAGCGGGAGGTACCAAGAGACCCAGTACTTC.

This clonotype was found a few times. The chain is built from TRBV7-9 and TRBJ2-1, with D possibly matching TRBD2 (5 bases). This CDR3 has 12 residues. CDR1 is SEHNR and CDR2 is FQNEAQ in the germline V gene (reference sequence). Trimming stripped 5 bases from V and 6 bases from J, with 8 bases between. The CDR3 sequence is CASSQTTNEQFF. Written as DNA, the CDR3 is TGTGCCAGCAGCCAGACTACCAATGAGCAGTTCTTC. Filled out from reference TRBV7-9 and TRBJ2-1, the complete variable domain reads DTGVSQNPRHKITKRGQNVTFRCDPISEHNRLYWYRQTLGQGPEFLTYFQNEAQLEKSRLLSDRFSAERPKGSFSTLEIQRTEQGDSAMYLCASSQTTNEQFFGPGTRLTVL.

The chain carries TRBV6-1 and TRBJ2-4; perhaps TRBD2 as D (6 bases). Germline V gene data show CDR1 as MNHNS and CDR2 as SASEGT. This CDR3 spans 13 amino acids. V was cut by 7 bases and J by 8 bases, with 15 bases left in between. The chain's CDR3 is CASTLGGADIQYF. The CDR3 DNA reads TGTGCCAGCACCCTGGGGGGAGCGGACATTCAGTACTTC.

This clonotype appeared a few times. V and J are TRBV12-3 or TRBV12-4 and TRBJ2-7; 10 positions match TRBD2. The CDR3 has 16 residues. V shed 4 bases, J shed 3 bases, and the junction held 9 bases outside the gene matches. CDR3 nucleotide sequence: TGTGCCAGCAGTTCGATTAGCGGGAGGTTTTACTACGAGCAGTACTTC. Protein product: CASSSISGRFYYEQYF.

The CDR3 DNA sequence: TGTGCCAGCAGTTACTCGATATCCGGCTCCTACGAGCAGTACTTC. It translates to CASSYSISGSYEQYF. V usage is TRBV6-5 and J usage is TRBJ2-1; D unclear. TRBJ2-7 explains the end of the DNA better; the J call may be wrong. CDR1 is MNHEY, CDR2 SVGAGI, per germline. The CDR3 is 15 residues long.

The J gene is TRBJ1-6, the V gene TRBV20-1, with 11 bases matching TRBD1. The CDR3 contains 16 residues. The germline CDR1 and CDR2 sequences are DFQATT and SNEGSKA (reference sequence). V lost 4 bases to trimming and J lost 7 bases; unmatched junction nucleotides: 9. The chain's CDR3 is CSATPPGQGGNSPLHF. DNA for the CDR3: TGCAGTGCTACACCTCCGGGACAGGGGGGGAATTCACCCCTCCACTTT.

The V and J genes are TRBV29-1 and TRBJ1-2; D ambiguous. Trimming left V 3 bases short and J 2 bases short, with 4 bases between. From germline, CDR1 is SQVTM and CDR2 ANQGSEA. CDR3 length equals 11 residues. The DNA of the CDR3 is TGCAGCGTTGAGGAGAACTATGGCTACACCTTC. It encodes CSVEENYGYTF.

This chain joins TRBV7-2 and TRBJ2-1; 10 positions agree with TRBD1. This CDR3 spans 15 amino acids. The trim removed 5 bases at V and 6 bases at J, leaving 7 bases unmatched. CDR1 is SGHTA and CDR2 is FQGNSA in the germline V gene. CDR3 nucleotide sequence: TGTGCCAGCAGCCGGACCGGGACAGGGGTCAATGAGCAGTTCTTC. Translated, it gives CASSRTGTGVNEQFF.